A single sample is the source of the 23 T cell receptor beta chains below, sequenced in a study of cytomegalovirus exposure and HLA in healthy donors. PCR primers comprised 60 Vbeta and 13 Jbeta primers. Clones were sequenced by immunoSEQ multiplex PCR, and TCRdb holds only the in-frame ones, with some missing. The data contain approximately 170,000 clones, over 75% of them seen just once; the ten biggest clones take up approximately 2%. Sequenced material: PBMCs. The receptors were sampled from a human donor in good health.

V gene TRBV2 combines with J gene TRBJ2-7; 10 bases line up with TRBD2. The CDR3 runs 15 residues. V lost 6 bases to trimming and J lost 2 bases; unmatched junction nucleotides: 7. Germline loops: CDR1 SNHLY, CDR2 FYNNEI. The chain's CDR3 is CASRYLAGDAYEQYF. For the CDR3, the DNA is TGTGCCAGCAGGTACCTAGCGGGGGATGCCTACGAGCAGTACTTC. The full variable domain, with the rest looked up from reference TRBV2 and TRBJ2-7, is EPEVTQTPSHQVTQMGQEVILRCVPISNHLYFYWYRQILGQKVEFLVSFYNNEISEKSEIFDDQFSVERPDGSNFTLKIRSTKLEDSAMYFCASRYLAGDAYEQYFGPGTRLTVT.

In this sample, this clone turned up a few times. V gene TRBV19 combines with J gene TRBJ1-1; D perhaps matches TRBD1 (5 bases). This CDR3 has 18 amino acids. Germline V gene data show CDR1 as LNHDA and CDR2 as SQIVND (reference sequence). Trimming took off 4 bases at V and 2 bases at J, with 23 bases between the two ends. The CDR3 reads CASSTFLSQGRFNTEAFF. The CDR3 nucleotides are TGTGCCAGTAGTACCTTCCTCAGTCAGGGAAGGTTCAACACTGAAGCTTTCTTT.

The CDR3 region has the DNA TGTGCCAGCAGCCGAAACAGGGGGGATGCTAATGAAAAACTGTTTTTT. Residues: CASSRNRGDANEKLFF. The chain joins TRBV7-9 to TRBJ1-4; 8 bases fit TRBD1. Germline CDR1 is SEHNR and CDR2 is FQNEAQ (reference sequence). V lost 5 bases and J lost 3; bases outside the gene matches: 8. CDR3 length: 16 amino acids. The whole variable domain, filled in from reference TRBV7-9 and TRBJ1-4, reads DTGVSQNPRHKITKRGQNVTFRCDPISEHNRLYWYRQTLGQGPEFLTYFQNEAQLEKSRLLSDRFSAERPKGSFSTLEIQRTEQGDSAMYLCASSRNRGDANEKLFFGSGTQLSVL.

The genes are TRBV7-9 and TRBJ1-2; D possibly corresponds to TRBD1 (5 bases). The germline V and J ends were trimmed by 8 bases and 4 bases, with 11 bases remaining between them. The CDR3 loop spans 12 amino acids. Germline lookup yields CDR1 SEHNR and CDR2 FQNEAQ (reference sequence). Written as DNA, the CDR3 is TGTGCCAGCTCGACAGCAGGCTATGGCTACACCTTC. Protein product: CASSTAGYGYTF.

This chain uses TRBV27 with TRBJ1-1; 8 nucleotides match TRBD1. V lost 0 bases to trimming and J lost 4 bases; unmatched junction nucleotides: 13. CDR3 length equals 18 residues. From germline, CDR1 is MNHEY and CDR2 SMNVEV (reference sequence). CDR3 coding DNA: TGTGCCAGCAGTTTATCCACACTTGGACAGGGTATAGGCACTGAAGCTTTCTTT. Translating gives CASSLSTLGQGIGTEAFF.

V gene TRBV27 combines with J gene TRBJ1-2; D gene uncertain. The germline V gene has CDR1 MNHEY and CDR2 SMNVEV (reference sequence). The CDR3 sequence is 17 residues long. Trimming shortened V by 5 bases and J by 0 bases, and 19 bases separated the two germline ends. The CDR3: CASSPIRRQEANYGYTF. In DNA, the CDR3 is TGTGCCAGCAGTCCTATTAGGAGGCAAGAGGCTAACTATGGCTACACCTTC.

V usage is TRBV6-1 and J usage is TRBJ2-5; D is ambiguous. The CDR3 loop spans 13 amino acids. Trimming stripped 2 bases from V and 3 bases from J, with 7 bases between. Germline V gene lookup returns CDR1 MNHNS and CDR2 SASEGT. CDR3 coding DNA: TGTGCCAGCAGTGAATTCGAGGAAGAGACCCAGTACTTC. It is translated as CASSEFEEETQYF.

As DNA, the CDR3 is TGTGCCAGCAGCCAAGGAAGTTGGGCGGGGGGGCCACCTCAAGAGACCCAGTACTTC. Protein sequence: CASSQGSWAGGPPQETQYF. The gene calls are TRBV4-2 and TRBJ2-5; TRBD2 aligns across 9 bases. The CDR3 is made up of 19 amino acids. The germline V gene encodes CDR1 LGHNA and CDR2 YNFKEQ. The V segment lost 1 base and the J segment 2 bases; nucleotides outside the gene matches: 14.

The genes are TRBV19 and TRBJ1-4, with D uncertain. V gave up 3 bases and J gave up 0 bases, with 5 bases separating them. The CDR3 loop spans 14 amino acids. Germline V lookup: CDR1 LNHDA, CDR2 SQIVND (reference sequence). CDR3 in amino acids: CASSIGTTNEKLFF. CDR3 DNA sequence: TGTGCCAGTAGTATCGGTACAACTAATGAAAAACTGTTTTTT.

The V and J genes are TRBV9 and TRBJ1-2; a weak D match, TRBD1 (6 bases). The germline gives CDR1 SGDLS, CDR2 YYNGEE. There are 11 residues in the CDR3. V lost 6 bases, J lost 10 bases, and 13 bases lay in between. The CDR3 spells CASMYQGSYTF. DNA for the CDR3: TGTGCCAGCATGTACCAGGGGTCCTACACCTTC. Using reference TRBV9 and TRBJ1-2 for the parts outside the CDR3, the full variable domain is DSGVTQTPKHLITATGQRVTLRCSPRSGDLSVYWYQQSLDQGLQFLIQYYNGEERAKGNILERFSAQQFPDLHSELNLSSLELGDSALYFCASMYQGSYTFGSGTRLTVV.

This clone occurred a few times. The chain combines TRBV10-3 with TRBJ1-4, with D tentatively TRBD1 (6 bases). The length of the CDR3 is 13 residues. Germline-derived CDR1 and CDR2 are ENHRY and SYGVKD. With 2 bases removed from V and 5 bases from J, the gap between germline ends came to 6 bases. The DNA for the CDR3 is TGTGCCATCAGTGAGGGACAGAATGAAAAACTGTTTTTT. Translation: CAISEGQNEKLFF.

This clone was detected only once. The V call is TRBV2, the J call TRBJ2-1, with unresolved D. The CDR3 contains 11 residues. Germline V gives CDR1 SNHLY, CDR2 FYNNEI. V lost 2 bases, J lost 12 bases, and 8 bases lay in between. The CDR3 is CASSEPGAQFF. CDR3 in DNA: TGTGCCAGCAGTGAACCAGGCGCGCAGTTCTTC.

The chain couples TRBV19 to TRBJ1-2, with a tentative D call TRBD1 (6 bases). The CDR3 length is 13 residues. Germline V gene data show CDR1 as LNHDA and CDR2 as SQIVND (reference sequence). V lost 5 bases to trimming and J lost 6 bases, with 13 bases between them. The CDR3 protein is CASSATGRDGYTF. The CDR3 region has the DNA TGTGCCAGTAGTGCCACAGGGCGCGATGGCTACACCTTC.

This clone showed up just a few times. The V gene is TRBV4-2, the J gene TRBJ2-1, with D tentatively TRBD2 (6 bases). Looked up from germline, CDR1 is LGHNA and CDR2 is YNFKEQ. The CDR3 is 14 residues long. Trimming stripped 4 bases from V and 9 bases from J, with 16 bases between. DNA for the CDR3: TGTGCCAGCAGCCGGGGGGAACAAATGGGTGAGCAGTTCTTC. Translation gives CASSRGEQMGEQFF.

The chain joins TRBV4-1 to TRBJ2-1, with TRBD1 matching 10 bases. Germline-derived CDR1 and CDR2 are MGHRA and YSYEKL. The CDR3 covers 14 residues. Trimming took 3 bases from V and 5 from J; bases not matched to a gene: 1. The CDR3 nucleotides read TGCGCCAGCAGCCAGGGACAGGGGAACAATGAGCAGTTCTTC. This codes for CASSQGQGNNEQFF.

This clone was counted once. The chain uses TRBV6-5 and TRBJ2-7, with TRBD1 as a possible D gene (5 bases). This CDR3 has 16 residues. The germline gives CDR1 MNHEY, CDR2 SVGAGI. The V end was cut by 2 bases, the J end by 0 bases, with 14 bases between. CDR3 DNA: TGTGCCAGCAGTTACGTGAGGACACCGAGCTCCTACGAGCAGTACTTC. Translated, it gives CASSYVRTPSSYEQYF.

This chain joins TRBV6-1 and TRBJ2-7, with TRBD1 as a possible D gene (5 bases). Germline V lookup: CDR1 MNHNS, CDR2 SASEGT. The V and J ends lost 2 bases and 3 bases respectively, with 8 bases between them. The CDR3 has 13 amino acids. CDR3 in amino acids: CASSEPGNYEQYF. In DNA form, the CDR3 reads TGTGCCAGCAGTGAACCAGGGAACTACGAGCAGTACTTC.

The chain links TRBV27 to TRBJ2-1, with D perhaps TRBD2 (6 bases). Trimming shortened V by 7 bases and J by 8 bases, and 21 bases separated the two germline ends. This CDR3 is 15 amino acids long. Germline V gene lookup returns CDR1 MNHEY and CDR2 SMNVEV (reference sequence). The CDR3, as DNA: TGTGCCAGCACCCAACCGGGACTTAACGTCGATGAGCAGTTCTTC. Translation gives CASTQPGLNVDEQFF.

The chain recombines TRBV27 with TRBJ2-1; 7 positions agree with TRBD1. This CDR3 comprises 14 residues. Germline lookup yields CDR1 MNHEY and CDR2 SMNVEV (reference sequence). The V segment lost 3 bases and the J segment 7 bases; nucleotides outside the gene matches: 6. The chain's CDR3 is CASSLSGQLNEQFF. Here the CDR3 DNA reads TGTGCCAGCAGTTTGTCGGGACAGTTAAATGAGCAGTTCTTC.

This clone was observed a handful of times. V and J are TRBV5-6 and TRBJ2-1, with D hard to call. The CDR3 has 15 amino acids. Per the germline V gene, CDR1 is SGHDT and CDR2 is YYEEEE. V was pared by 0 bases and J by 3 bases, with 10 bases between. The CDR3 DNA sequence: TGTGCCAGCAGCTTGGACATGGGCAGCTACAATGAGCAGTTCTTC. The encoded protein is CASSLDMGSYNEQFF.

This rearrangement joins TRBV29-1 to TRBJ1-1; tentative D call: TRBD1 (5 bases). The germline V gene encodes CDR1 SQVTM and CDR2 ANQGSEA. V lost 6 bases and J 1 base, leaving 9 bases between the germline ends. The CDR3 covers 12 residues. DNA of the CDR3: TGCAGCGTCACGACAGAGAACACTGAAGCTTTCTTT. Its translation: CSVTTENTEAFF.

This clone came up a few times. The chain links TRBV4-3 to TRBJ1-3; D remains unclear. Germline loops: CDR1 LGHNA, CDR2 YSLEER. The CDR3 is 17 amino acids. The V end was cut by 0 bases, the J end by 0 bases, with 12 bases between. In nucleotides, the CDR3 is TGCGCCAGCAGCCAAGAAAATTCGCGGGACTCTGGAAACACCATATATTTT. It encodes CASSQENSRDSGNTIYF.

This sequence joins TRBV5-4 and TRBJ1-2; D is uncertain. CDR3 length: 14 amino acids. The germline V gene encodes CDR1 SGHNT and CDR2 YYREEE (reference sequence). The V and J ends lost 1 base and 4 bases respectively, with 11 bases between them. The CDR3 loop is CASSLFAASYGYTF. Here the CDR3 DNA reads TGTGCCAGCAGCTTGTTCGCGGCGAGCTATGGCTACACCTTC.